A selection of T cell receptor beta chains follows, all from one sample in a study of blood T cell repertoires in COVID-19. Repertoires were generated with immunoSEQ multiplex PCR, while TCRdb's copy carries only in-frame clones and drops some. The sample holds 250,000 or so clones, about 85% seen once. Sequencing was done on a sample of peripheral blood. The origin of the receptors is a woman in her fifties or sixties with active or convalescent COVID-19. CDR3s include the opening cysteine and the closing phenylalanine or tryptophan. Fields, in order: V gene, D gene, clone size, J gene, CDR3 protein, CDR3 DNA. A D gene is named only where the DNA matches it firmly. Size is stated for part of the rows, as once, few or many counts, or as a class when the clone is expanded.

>TRBV4-1|-|-|TRBJ1-1
CASSQSPTGPMNTEAFF
TGCGCCAGCAGCCAGTCCCCCACAGGGCCGATGAACACTGAAGCTTTCTTT
>TRBV4-2|-|-|TRBJ2-1
CASSQDPLRNEQFF
TGTGCCAGCAGCCAAGATCCGTTGCGAAATGAGCAGTTCTTC
>TRBV2|-|-|TRBJ2-3
CASSASRGSTDTQYF
TGTGCCAGCAGTGCGAGTAGGGGGAGCACAGATACGCAGTATTTT
>TRBV19|-|-|TRBJ1-3
CASSMGQAGNTIYF
TGTGCCAGTAGTATGGGGCAGGCTGGAAACACCATATATTTT
>TRBV5-5|-|once|TRBJ1-3
CASSLHLTLSGNTIYF
TGTGCCAGCAGCTTGCATCTGACTCTCTCTGGAAACACCATATATTTT
>TRBV7-8|-|-|TRBJ1-1
CASSLATSGGNTEAFF
TGTGCCAGCAGCTTAGCCACCAGCGGGGGGAACACTGAAGCTTTCTTT
>TRBV10-3|-|-|TRBJ2-1
CAISDVDEQFF
TGTGCCATCAGTGATGTCGATGAGCAGTTCTTC
>TRBV2|TRBD2|-|TRBJ2-7
CASSDGGLASSYEQYF
TGTGCCAGCTCCGACGGGGGACTAGCGTCTTCCTACGAGCAGTACTTC
>TRBV20-1|-|-|TRBJ1-2
CSASVTVPNYGYTF
TGCAGTGCTAGTGTGACAGTACCTAACTATGGCTACACCTTC
>TRBV7-8|TRBD1|-|TRBJ1-6
CASSPRTGGNSPLHF
TGTGCCAGCAGCCCCCGGACAGGGGGGAATTCACCCCTCCACTTT
>TRBV11-3|-|once|TRBJ2-2
CASSPSGGVTGELFF
TGTGCCAGCAGCCCGAGTGGCGGGGTAACCGGGGAGCTGTTTTTT
>TRBV6-5|TRBD1|-|TRBJ1-1
CASSRQGEFTEAFF
TGTGCCAGCAGCCGACAGGGGGAATTTACTGAAGCTTTCTTT
>TRBV29-1|TRBD2|-|TRBJ2-1
CSVKIAGGLNEQFF
TGCAGCGTGAAGATAGCGGGAGGCCTCAATGAGCAGTTCTTC
>TRBV12-5|TRBD1|-|TRBJ1-5
CASGLGQGSADQPQHF
TGTGCTAGTGGTTTGGGACAGGGTTCGGCCGATCAGCCCCAGCATTTT
>TRBV7-8|TRBD1|-|TRBJ1-2
CASALQGPNYGYTF
TGTGCCAGCGCCTTACAGGGGCCCAACTATGGCTACACCTTC
>TRBV30|TRBD2|-|TRBJ2-3
CAWKPGTNTDTQYF
TGTGCCTGGAAACCCGGGACTAACACAGATACGCAGTATTTT
>TRBV3-1/TRBV3-2|-|-|TRBJ2-5
CASSHLSQETQYF
TGTGCCAGCAGCCATCTCAGCCAAGAGACCCAGTACTTC
>TRBV18|-|-|TRBJ2-3
CASSPLDTQYF
TGTGCCAGCTCACCCTTAGATACGCAGTATTTT
>TRBV5-1|TRBD2|-|TRBJ2-1
CASSWREGDEQFF
TGCGCCAGCAGCTGGCGGGAGGGCGATGAGCAGTTCTTC
>TRBV29-1|TRBD2|-|TRBJ2-7
CSVVAPGLAGGVNYEQYF
TGCAGCGTTGTTGCCCCGGGACTAGCGGGAGGGGTAAATTACGAGCAGTACTTC
>TRBV11-2|TRBD2|-|TRBJ2-2
CASSLWGLALNTGELFF
TGTGCCAGCAGCTTATGGGGACTAGCCCTAAACACCGGGGAGCTGTTTTTT
>TRBV30|TRBD1|-|TRBJ1-6
CAWRETGQIGPLHF
TGTGCCTGGAGGGAGACGGGACAGATTGGACCCCTCCACTTT